This is a list of T cell receptor beta chains from one sample in a study of shared clonotypes between healthy human individuals. Generated by immunoSEQ multiplex PCR, the TCRdb table keeps only in-frame clones and is missing some. This table has around 370,000 clones, 95% to 97% appearing once. Sample: memory CD8+ T cells sorted from blood. These receptors were obtained from a man aged 30 to 45 in good health. Both conserved end residues are part of each CDR3. D genes are given only for firm matches.

d_gene	j_gene	v_gene	CDR3aa	CDR3nt
TRBD2	TRBJ2-7	TRBV6-9	CASLINLYRSGSSPGEQYF	TGTGCCAGCCTTATTAATCTGTACCGTAGCGGGAGTTCCCCGGGGGAGCAGTACTTC
NA	TRBJ1-2	TRBV29-1	CSAGSGQVGYTF	TGCAGCGCAGGTTCCGGGCAGGTCGGCTACACCTTC
NA	TRBJ2-1	TRBV7-2	CASSLPGTTGNNEQFF	TGTGCCAGCAGCTTACCGGGGACCACTGGGAACAATGAGCAGTTCTTC
TRBD2	TRBJ2-3	TRBV9	CASSPTSGRSDTQYF	TGTGCCAGCAGCCCGACTAGCGGGAGGTCAGATACGCAGTATTTT
TRBD2	TRBJ2-7	TRBV6-1	CASSDEGGTSVSYEQYF	TGTGCCAGCAGTGATGAGGGGGGGACTAGCGTCTCGTACGAGCAGTACTTC
NA	TRBJ2-4	TRBV28	CASSPGTVAKNIQYF	TGTGCCAGCAGCCCCGGGACTGTAGCCAAAAACATTCAGTACTTC
NA	TRBJ1-1	TRBV6-5	CASSYSSGKDTEAFF	TGTGCCAGCAGTTACTCTTCAGGGAAGGACACTGAAGCTTTCTTT
NA	TRBJ2-6	TRBV7-9	CASSSQGFGANVLTF	TGTGCCAGCAGCTCCCAGGGCTTTGGGGCCAACGTCCTGACTTTC
TRBD2	TRBJ2-3	TRBV30	CAWSVWGGADTQYF	TGTGCCTGGAGTGTATGGGGGGGGGCAGATACGCAGTATTTT
TRBD1	TRBJ1-3	TRBV23-1	CASSRPVLQGPLQSSGNTIYF	TGCGCCAGCAGTCGACCCGTCCTACAGGGGCCACTCCAATCCTCTGGAAACACCATATATTTT
NA	TRBJ1-3	TRBV5-4	CASSRGGRDYGNTIYF	TGTGCCAGCAGCCGGGGGGGCAGGGATTACGGAAACACCATATATTTT
NA	TRBJ2-3	TRBV4-2	CASSQDRDTDTQYF	TGTGCCAGCAGCCAAGATCGGGACACAGATACGCAGTATTTT
TRBD1	TRBJ1-2	TRBV19	CASRQDRGAYGYTF	TGTGCCAGTAGGCAGGACAGGGGAGCCTATGGCTACACCTTC
NA	TRBJ1-3	TRBV5-4	CASSLEGRNTIYF	TGTGCCAGCAGCTTGGAAGGTCGGAACACCATATATTTT
NA	TRBJ2-3	TRBV4-1	CASSQANRRTDTQYF	TGCGCCAGCAGCCAAGCGAACAGGCGCACAGATACGCAGTATTTT